These 8 T cell receptor beta chains share one sample of origin, sequenced in a study of blood T cell repertoires in COVID-19. Here immunoSEQ multiplex PCR was the method, and the copy in TCRdb shows in-frame clones only, minus some. The table includes some 150,000 clones, roughly 80% detected once. The specimen sequenced was peripheral blood. The receptors here all came from a woman in her seventies with acute or convalescent COVID-19.

This sequence joins TRBV12-3 or TRBV12-4 and TRBJ2-7; D possibly corresponds to TRBD2 (5 bases). The CDR3 sequence is 13 residues long. V gave up 3 bases and J gave up 6 bases, with 12 bases separating them. This CDR3 is CASSLFEGSEQYF. The CDR3 region has the DNA TGTGCCAGCAGTTTGTTCGAGGGAAGCGAGCAGTACTTC.

This sequence joins TRBV27 and TRBJ1-2; 11 bases agree with TRBD1. Germline V gene lookup returns CDR1 MNHEY and CDR2 SMNVEV (reference sequence). V trimming: 6 bases; J trimming: 4 bases; junction bases outside the gene matches: 4. The CDR3 totals 14 residues. DNA for the CDR3: TGTGCCAGCAGATGGACAGGGGGCCCCTATGGCTACACCTTC. It encodes CASRWTGGPYGYTF.

The chain has TRBV4-3 and TRBJ1-3; no clear D. V lost 0 bases, J lost 0 bases, and 9 bases lay in between. The CDR3 contains 16 residues. CDR1 is LGHNA and CDR2 is YSLEER in the germline V gene. For the CDR3, the DNA is TGCGCCAGCAGCCAAGATAGAGGATACTCTGGAAACACCATATATTTT. It is translated as CASSQDRGYSGNTIYF.

Only one count was recorded for this clone. The chain recombines TRBV28 with TRBJ2-1, with 8 bases that match TRBD2. Germline CDR1 reads MDHEN; CDR2 reads SYDVKM. There are 16 residues in the CDR3. Trimming cost V 2 bases and J 0 bases; bases outside gene matches: 3. DNA for the CDR3: TGTGCCAGCAGTTTAACGGGAGGGAGCTCCTACAATGAGCAGTTCTTC. This translates into CASSLTGGSSYNEQFF. Filled out from reference TRBV28 and TRBJ2-1, the complete variable domain reads DVKVTQSSRYLVKRTGEKVFLECVQDMDHENMFWYRQDPGLGLRLIYFSYDVKMKEKGDIPEGYSVSREKKERFSLILESASTNQTSMYLCASSLTGGSSYNEQFFGPGTRLTVL.

The CDR3 coding sequence is TGTGCCAGCAGCCAAGAAAGGGTGGGGCCGGGAGATACGCAGTATTTT. Its protein product is CASSQERVGPGDTQYF. V usage is TRBV4-2 and J usage is TRBJ2-3, with a weak D call TRBD1 (5 bases). Germline CDR1 LGHNA, CDR2 YNFKEQ. The CDR3 length is 16 residues. The germline V and J ends were trimmed by 0 bases and 5 bases, with 15 bases remaining between them.

The chain employs TRBV2 and TRBJ1-2; D is possibly TRBD1 (6 bases). V lost 5 bases to trimming and J lost 10 bases, with 11 bases between them. This CDR3 comprises 11 residues. The germline CDR1 and CDR2 sequences are SNHLY and FYNNEI. CDR3 nucleotide sequence: TGTGCCAGCAGTTTCGACAGGACCTACACCTTC. Translated: CASSFDRTYTF.

The V call is TRBV7-8, the J call TRBJ2-5, with D hard to call. This CDR3 contains 16 residues. CDR1 and CDR2 (germline): SGHVS, FQNEAQ. V dropped 5 bases and J dropped 3 bases, with 19 bases sitting between them. The CDR3 DNA is TGTGCCAGCAGCCCGTACGGTCCGAGCGTTAAAGAGACCCAGTACTTC. As protein: CASSPYGPSVKETQYF.

The rearrangement joins TRBV18 to TRBJ2-4; possibly TRBD2 for D (6 bases). In germline, CDR1 is KGHSH, CDR2 LQKENI. V was pared by 3 bases and J by 1 base, with 10 bases between. The CDR3 has 15 residues. The CDR3 here is CASSPGGRAKNIQYF. The CDR3 region has the DNA TGTGCCAGCTCACCGGGAGGCAGGGCCAAAAACATTCAGTACTTC.